This T cell receptor beta chain was retrieved from a study of CD8 T cells in Susac syndrome. When the RNA was reverse transcribed, random hexamers were used with an input of roughly 0.45 to 1 ug. TCRdb recomputed calls from the immunoSEQ multiplex PCR reads with MiXCR, one row per CDR3 protein. The sample includes 100,000 to 150,000 distinct CDR3 sequences, 85% to 95% of them seen just once. This clonotype occurred once. The CDR3 covers 13 residues. V lost 2 bases to trimming and J lost 6 bases, with 10 bases between them. Germline V lookup: CDR1 SEHNR, CDR2 FQNEAQ (reference sequence). The sequenced material came from CD8+ T cells from PBMCs. The source of this sequence is a human donor with multiple sclerosis. The V call is TRBV7-9, the J call TRBJ1-1; D unresolved. The CDR3 nucleotides are TGTGCCAGCAGCTTACCGGTTATAGCTGAAGCTTTCTTT. This sequence encodes CASSLPVIAEAFF.